One and the same sample provided the 23 T cell receptor beta chains below, sequenced in a study of radiotherapy plus CTLA-4 blockade in lung cancer. The protocol was immunoSEQ multiplex PCR, while the TCRdb copy is restricted to in-frame clones and leaves out a portion. The top ten clones hold 3% to 3.5% of a sample with roughly 98,000 clones, 82% of them seen once. Sample: peripheral blood, taken from a patient treated with radiotherapy plus ipilimumab. The receptors shown here come from a human donor with non-small cell lung cancer who had a partial response to radiotherapy plus ipilimumab.

The chain links TRBV4-1 to TRBJ2-5, with 7 bases that match TRBD2. After removal of 4 bases from V and 11 bases from J, the junction contained 16 bases not matched to a gene. Looked up from germline, CDR1 is MGHRA and CDR2 is YSYEKL. CDR3 length: 15 residues. CDR3 DNA: TGCGCCAGCAGCCGCAGTCCGGAGGGTTTGGGGGGGCAGTACTTC. It codes for CASSRSPEGLGGQYF.

This clone appeared a few times. This rearrangement joins TRBV7-8 to TRBJ2-1, with D possibly being TRBD1 (7 bases). V lost 7 bases and J lost 4, with 17 bases in between. Germline V CDR1 and CDR2: SGHVS, FQNEAQ. This CDR3 has 15 amino acids. The CDR3 DNA reads TGTGCCAGCACCGCGGAGGGGGCGCGGTACAATGAGCAGTTCTTC. Protein sequence: CASTAEGARYNEQFF.

The chain is built from TRBV11-3 and TRBJ2-3; no definite D call. V gave up 2 bases and J gave up 0 bases, with 6 bases separating them. This CDR3 comprises 14 residues. The germline CDR1 and CDR2 sequences are SGHNT and YENEEA. CDR3 sequence: CASSLLASTDTQYF. The CDR3 DNA is TGTGCCAGCAGCTTATTGGCCAGCACAGATACGCAGTATTTT.

This chain uses TRBV4-2 with TRBJ2-5; 12 bases line up with TRBD2. The CDR3 runs 15 residues. After removal of 1 base from V and 3 bases from J, the junction contained 0 bases not matched to a gene. Germline V gene data show CDR1 as LGHNA and CDR2 as YNFKEQ. CDR3 sequence (DNA): TGTGCCAGCAGCCAAGGACTAGCGGGAGAAGAGACCCAGTACTTC. Protein sequence: CASSQGLAGEETQYF.

V gene TRBV10-3 combines with J gene TRBJ1-2; perhaps TRBD1 as D (5 bases). From germline, CDR1 is ENHRY and CDR2 SYGVKD. This CDR3 has 14 residues. V was shortened by 3 bases and J by 1 base, with 9 bases between the two germline ends. The CDR3 nucleotides are TGTGCCATCAGTGATTCGGGGGTTAACTATGGCTACACCTTC. Translation gives CAISDSGVNYGYTF.

This clone has only one observation. The rearrangement links TRBV29-1 to TRBJ2-1; a weak D match, TRBD2 (6 bases). Germline CDR1 reads SQVTM; CDR2 reads ANQGSEA. This CDR3 is 15 amino acids long. Trimming stripped 7 bases from V and 4 bases from J, with 20 bases between. The CDR3 loop is CSASGQGGRYNEQFF. CDR3 bases: TGCAGCGCCTCGGGGCAGGGTGGGAGGTACAATGAGCAGTTCTTC.

The chain combines TRBV6-1 with TRBJ2-7; 8 bases are a match to TRBD2. The CDR3 consists of 15 residues. The V and J ends lost 4 bases and 3 bases, in that order; junction bases with no gene match: 8. The germline V gene encodes CDR1 MNHNS and CDR2 SASEGT. In nucleotides, the CDR3 is TGTGCCAGCAGTGCGACTAGTAGCGGGGTCTACGAGCAGTACTTC. The encoded protein is CASSATSSGVYEQYF.

Written as DNA, the CDR3 is TGTGCCAGCAGTTACAGGGGGCGCTTCACTGAAGCTTTCTTT. As protein: CASSYRGRFTEAFF. The chain links TRBV27 to TRBJ1-1; TRBD1 aligns across 9 bases. The CDR3 has 14 residues. Trimming removed 4 bases from V and 4 bases from J; junction bases left unmatched: 4. Germline assignment: CDR1 MNHEY and CDR2 SMNVEV (reference sequence).

The chain recombines TRBV27 with TRBJ2-4, with 9 bases lining up with TRBD1. V dropped 5 bases and J dropped 7; count of bases not matched to a gene: 6. The length of the CDR3 is 14 residues. CDR1 MNHEY and CDR2 SMNVEV come from the germline V gene (reference sequence). This CDR3 reads CASSPGQGTNIQYF. CDR3 sequence (DNA): TGTGCCAGCAGTCCGGGACAGGGTACGAACATTCAGTACTTC.

This chain links TRBV10-2 with TRBJ1-1; D might be TRBD1 (6 bases). The germline V gene encodes CDR1 WSHSY and CDR2 SAAADI. The length of the CDR3 is 15 residues. Trimming removed 5 bases from V and 4 bases from J, with 17 bases in between. The CDR3 sequence is CASSRINRVSTEAFF. CDR3 nucleotides: TGCGCCAGCAGTCGAATCAACAGGGTGAGCACTGAAGCTTTCTTT.

V is TRBV29-1 and J is TRBJ2-1; 11 nucleotides match TRBD2. Unmatched junction bases numbered 13, after V lost 5 bases and J lost 7 bases. The CDR3 spans 16 residues. Per the germline V gene, CDR1 is SQVTM and CDR2 is ANQGSEA. DNA for the CDR3: TGCAGCGTTTTCGGGGCTAGCGGGAGGCCGGGGAATGAGCAGTTCTTC. Translation gives CSVFGASGRPGNEQFF.

The chain uses TRBV7-3 and TRBJ2-3; 7 nucleotides match TRBD2. With 6 bases clipped from V and 2 bases from J, the junction kept 8 bases outside the gene matches. The CDR3 is 15 residues long. Germline V lookup: CDR1 SGHTA, CDR2 FQGTGA. The CDR3, as DNA: TGTGCCAGCAGTAGTTCTAGCGGACTCACAGATACGCAGTATTTT. It translates to CASSSSSGLTDTQYF.

This chain connects TRBV7-9 to TRBJ2-3, with D tentatively TRBD1 (5 bases). V lost 5 bases and J 2 bases, leaving 14 bases between the germline ends. The CDR3 is 15 residues long. Germline V gene lookup returns CDR1 SEHNR and CDR2 FQNEAQ (reference sequence). In DNA form, the CDR3 reads TGTGCCAGCAGCCTCAAGACAGTTTCCACAGATACGCAGTATTTT. Protein sequence: CASSLKTVSTDTQYF.

The chain has TRBV28 and TRBJ2-3, with D unclear. V lost 5 bases, J lost 5 bases, and 11 bases lay in between. Germline-derived CDR1 and CDR2 are MDHEN and SYDVKM. This CDR3 comprises 13 residues. The CDR3 sequence: CASSPPHGDTQYF. The CDR3 nucleotides read TGTGCCAGCAGTCCCCCCCACGGAGATACGCAGTATTTT.

This clone was counted a single time. The V and J genes are TRBV7-8 and TRBJ2-5; 7 bases are shared with TRBD1. V gave up 5 bases and J gave up 5 bases; unmatched junction bases: 14. This CDR3 has 16 amino acids. Germline V lookup: CDR1 SGHVS, CDR2 FQNEAQ. This CDR3 reads CASSPRQGVASETQYF. The CDR3, as DNA: TGTGCCAGCAGCCCAAGACAGGGAGTGGCCTCGGAGACCCAGTACTTC.

The chain links TRBV6-1 to TRBJ2-1; 7 nucleotides agree with TRBD2. The CDR3 loop spans 15 amino acids. Germline V gene data show CDR1 as MNHNS and CDR2 as SASEGT. With 5 bases clipped from V and 8 bases from J, the junction kept 12 bases outside the gene matches. The DNA of the CDR3 is TGTGCCAGCAGTCGGGGTGCGGGAGCCAGAGATGAGCAGTTCTTC. Residues: CASSRGAGARDEQFF.

In its sample, this clone was seen a few times. The chain carries TRBV19 and TRBJ2-7; 9 bases agree with TRBD1. The V gene end was trimmed by 4 bases and the J gene end by 5 bases; junction bases not matched to a gene: 6. The germline gives CDR1 LNHDA, CDR2 SQIVND (reference sequence). The CDR3 is 14 residues long. The CDR3: CASSTWTGAHEQYF. The CDR3 nucleotides read TGTGCCAGTAGTACCTGGACAGGGGCCCACGAGCAGTACTTC. The variable domain in full, with the rest retrieved from reference TRBV19 and TRBJ2-7, is DGGITQSPKYLFRKEGQNVTLSCEQNLNHDAMYWYRQDPGQGLRLIYYSQIVNDFQKGDIAEGYSVSREKKESFPLTVTSAQKNPTAFYLCASSTWTGAHEQYFGPGTRLTVT.

The sample holds one count of this clone. The J gene is TRBJ1-2, the V gene TRBV29-1; 11 bases align to TRBD1. The V gene end was trimmed by 3 bases and the J gene end by 5 bases; junction bases not matched to a gene: 5. The CDR3 is made up of 14 amino acids. Germline V CDR1 and CDR2: SQVTM, ANQGSEA. DNA for the CDR3: TGCAGCGTTGATTTAGGACAGGGGGCTTATGGCTACACCTTC. Encoded protein: CSVDLGQGAYGYTF.

The V call is TRBV6-6, the J call TRBJ2-3; 11 nucleotides align to TRBD2. This CDR3 comprises 16 residues. Germline values: CDR1 MNHNY, CDR2 SVGAGI (reference sequence). Trimming at V came to 2 bases and at J to 3 bases, leaving 4 bases not matched to a gene. CDR3 residues: CASSYGGTSGTDTQYF. The CDR3 coding sequence is TGTGCCAGCAGTTACGGAGGGACTAGCGGTACAGATACGCAGTATTTT.

The V call is TRBV9, the J call TRBJ1-1; TRBD1 matches at 7 bases. The V gene's germline CDR1 is SGDLS and CDR2 YYNGEE. Losses at the gene ends were 3 bases for V and 1 base for J; bases not matched to a gene: 6. The CDR3 is 15 amino acids. The CDR3 loop is CASSDRQGSNTEAFF. CDR3 nucleotides: TGTGCCAGCAGCGATAGACAGGGTTCGAACACTGAAGCTTTCTTT.

The chain couples TRBV6-5 to TRBJ2-6; D gene uncertain. This CDR3 is 15 amino acids long. The V end was cut by 4 bases, the J end by 1 base, with 8 bases between. From germline, CDR1 is MNHEY and CDR2 SVGAGI. CDR3 bases: TGTGCCAGCAGTTCACTAATATCTGGGGCCAACGTCCTGACTTTC. It specifies CASSSLISGANVLTF.

This clone was seen a single time. This chain joins TRBV29-1 and TRBJ2-2; 8 nucleotides align to TRBD2. Trimming took 6 bases from V and 1 from J; bases not matched to a gene: 4. The CDR3 length is 14 residues. The germline CDR1 and CDR2 sequences are SQVTM and ANQGSEA. CDR3 amino acids: CSVGGLGNTGELFF. CDR3 DNA: TGCAGCGTCGGGGGACTAGGGAACACCGGGGAGCTGTTTTTT.

CDR3 loop: CASSPGSSGETQYF. The CDR3 DNA reads as TGTGCCAGCTCACCAGGCTCGTCAGGAGAGACCCAGTACTTC. The chain combines TRBV18 with TRBJ2-5, with D hard to call. Germline loops: CDR1 KGHSH, CDR2 LQKENI. The CDR3 is made up of 14 amino acids. Trimming took off 2 bases at V and 4 bases at J, with 11 bases between the two ends.